This T cell receptor (beta chain) is from a study of OX40 agonist ivuxolimab in advanced cancers. Study as a whole: An agonistic anti-OX40 (CD134) antibody, ivuxolimab, was used to treat the patients. Patients with prior anti-PD-1, anti-PD-L1 or anti-CTLA-4 therapy were eligible; less than 50% had some. Among those enrolled, mean age was around 60 years (range roughly 23 to 90) and about 82% were male.

For this clone: Antigen: not known.

Sequencing used immunoSEQ multiplex PCR; TCRdb keeps in-frame clones, though not all of them. The sample records around 15,000 clones, about 77% being singletons. Germline assignment: CDR1 PRHDT and CDR2 FYEKMQ (reference sequence). CDR3 length equals 12 residues. The V and J ends lost 0 bases and 6 bases respectively, with 5 bases between them. General study points: There were, on average, more expanded clones in CD8+ T cells than in CD4+.

This TCR was sampled from an adult with an advanced solid tumor such as melanoma, head and neck, liver or kidney cancer. The chain joins TRBV13 to TRBJ1-1, with D unresolved. The specimen comprised CD4+ or CD8+ T cells sorted from blood, sampled in a trial of the OX40 agonist ivuxolimab. The CDR3 DNA reads TGTGCCAGCAGCTTAGGACACGCTGAAGCTTTCTTT. Its translation: CASSLGHAEAFF.